This T cell receptor beta chain was recovered during a study of blood T cells in healthy people across ages. As concerns this clonotype: Antigen unknown.

Study-level results: Older age coincided with a roughly linear decline in TCR beta diversity per million T cells.

Trimming removed 5 bases at V and 2 bases at J, with 13 bases between. The CDR3 spans 14 residues. From germline, CDR1 is MNHEY and CDR2 SMNVEV (reference sequence). The second PCR ran about 6 to 12 cycles with a sample-barcoded 5' primer and J-beta primers. Each CDR3 protein is one row after TCRdb ran MiXCR on the 5' RACE reads. The sample lists about 1.5 million distinct CDR3 sequences, 35% to 45% occurring once. Material for sequencing was blood. The V gene is TRBV27, the J gene TRBJ2-7; D is unresolved. The sequence came from a woman younger than 35 in good health. CDR3 nucleotides: TGTGCCAGCAGTCCCGGGCCCACTCCCTACGAGCAGTACTTC. It codes for CASSPGPTPYEQYF.